These 27 T cell receptor beta chains were sequenced from one sample in a study of tumor and adjacent non-tumor tissue in lung cancer. The template was RNA from unsorted bulk tissue. More than 3 cm separated this lung sample from the edge of the tumor. A modified ARM-PCR protocol with three rounds of nested PCR amplified TCRbeta. TCRdb reanalysed the multiplex PCR reads using MiXCR and keeps one entry per CDR3 protein. The sample records about 98,000 distinct CDR3 sequences, around three quarters being singletons. Sequenced sample: distant non-tumor lung tissue. The origin of the receptors is a man in his 60s with small cell lung cancer.

To note about this clonotype: A much larger clone lies one base from this, so it may be a read error. This chain connects TRBV5-1 to TRBJ2-1; TRBD2 aligns across 8 bases. Germline assignment: CDR1 SGHRS and CDR2 YFSETQ. The CDR3 contains 16 residues. CDR3: CAGSLGGLGNYNEQFF. CDR3 sequence (DNA): TGCGCCGGCAGCTTGGGGGGACTAGGTAATTACAATGAGCAGTTCTTC.

In this sample, this clonotype turned up once. The chain joins TRBV28 to TRBJ2-7, with D perhaps TRBD2 (5 bases). CDR1 is MDHEN, CDR2 SYDVKM, per germline. V dropped 5 bases and J dropped 6 bases, with 23 bases sitting between them. The CDR3 length is 16 residues. The CDR3 DNA reads TGTGCCAGCAGTCCGACGGGGAGTAGGCCCTACGGCGAGCAGTACTTC. Translation: CASSPTGSRPYGEQYF.

In its sample, this clonotype was seen many times. The chain combines TRBV6-6 with TRBJ1-5; D remains ambiguous. Germline CDR1 is MNHNY and CDR2 is SVGAGI (reference sequence). V lost 6 bases to trimming and J lost 9 bases, with 9 bases between them. The CDR3 spans 11 residues. The CDR3: CASRTALPQHF. The DNA of the CDR3 is TGTGCCAGCAGGACCGCTCTGCCCCAGCATTTT.

A remark on this clonotype: Mismatch with germline at one junction end may stem from a read error. This chain connects TRBV6-5 to TRBJ2-3, with TRBD2 as a possible D gene (6 bases). There are 14 residues in the CDR3. The germline CDR1 and CDR2 sequences are MNHEY and SVGAGI. The CDR3 protein is CASTILAGTNTQYF. CDR3 DNA: TGTGCCAGCACTATACTAGCAGGCACAAATACGCAGTATTTT.

V is TRBV5-6 and J is TRBJ2-1, with 8 bases identical to TRBD2. The CDR3 has 15 residues. The ends lost 8 bases at V and 2 bases at J; junction bases unmatched: 9. Germline V gives CDR1 SGHDT, CDR2 YYEEEE. The CDR3 loop is CARNLAGGAYNEQFF. The CDR3 DNA reads TGTGCCAGGAACTTGGCCGGGGGGGCCTACAATGAGCAGTTCTTC.

V and J are TRBV4-2 and TRBJ2-2; D may correspond to TRBD1 or TRBD2 (5 bases each). Germline loops: CDR1 LGHNA, CDR2 YNFKEQ. This CDR3 region has 16 residues. The CDR3 here is CVDSQDLRANTGELFF. CDR3 coding DNA: TGTGTCGACAGCCAAGATTTGAGGGCCAACACCGGGGAGCTGTTTTTT.

With regard to this clonotype: This may arise from a read error, as a much more abundant clone is one base away. The V and J genes are TRBV20-1 and TRBJ2-7; no firm D call. The ends were cut back, 3 bases at V and 0 bases at J, with 6 bases in the middle. CDR3 length: 12 amino acids. Germline values: CDR1 DFQATT, CDR2 SNEGSKA (reference sequence). The CDR3 loop reads CSASAVSYEQYF. The CDR3 coding sequence is TGCAGTGCTAGTGCGGTCTCCTACGAGCAGTACTTC.

On this clonotype: At one end the junction does not follow the germline gene, possibly because of a read error. The V gene is TRBV11-3, the J gene TRBJ2-1, with 15 positions matching TRBD2. Germline values: CDR1 SGHNT, CDR2 YENEEA. This CDR3 is built from 18 residues. The CDR3 nucleotides read TGTGCCAGCAACTTAGGTGGGGTGGGACTAGCGGGGGGAGGTGAGCAGTTCTTC. Amino acids: CASNLGGVGLAGGGEQFF.

Note on this clonotype: Germline is not matched at one junction end, which may reflect a read error. This sequence joins TRBV4-2 and TRBJ2-1, with 13 bases identical to TRBD2. Germline-derived CDR1 and CDR2 are LGHNA and YNFKEQ. The CDR3 spans 17 residues. CDR3 sequence reads: CAISQDTGTSGKNEQFF. The CDR3 DNA is TGTGCCATCAGCCAAGATACGGGGACTAGCGGGAAGAATGAGCAATTCTTC.

As concerns this clonotype: At one end, the junction sequence differs from germline, possibly due to a read error. The chain uses TRBV11-2 and TRBJ2-7; TRBD2 is a possible D gene (5 bases). There are 15 residues in the CDR3. Looked up from germline, CDR1 is SGHAT and CDR2 is FQNNGV. The CDR3 coding sequence is TGTGCCAGCAGCCTAGCTTCTAGCAACTCCTACGAGCATTACTTC. It translates to CASSLASSNSYEHYF.

The chain has TRBV25-1 and TRBJ2-3; tentative D call: TRBD1 (6 bases). Trimming took off 5 bases at V and 0 bases at J, with 9 bases between the two ends. CDR3 length equals 14 residues. CDR1 MGHDK and CDR2 SYGVNS come from the germline V gene. The CDR3: CASSRGGSTDTQYF. CDR3 bases: TGTGCCAGCAGTCGAGGGGGAAGCACAGATACGCAGTATTTT.

This clonotype was picked up many times. This chain uses TRBV6-2 or TRBV6-3 with TRBJ1-2; D is undetermined. The V end lost 8 bases, the J end lost 8 bases, and 15 bases lay between the germline ends. The length of the CDR3 is 12 residues. Germline V lookup: CDR1 MNHEY, CDR2 SVGEGT. The CDR3 nucleotides read TGTGCCAGCGGGGAGACCTATGGAGGCTACACCTTC. It translates to CASGETYGGYTF.

A note on this clonotype: Sequence at one end of the junction differs from germline and may be a read error. This chain uses TRBV6-6 with TRBJ2-7; TRBD2 aligns across 9 bases. Germline CDR1 reads MNHNY; CDR2 reads SVGAGI (reference sequence). This CDR3 has 17 residues. CDR3 region: CASSTLDLAGDIYEQYF. The CDR3 DNA reads TGTGCCAGCAGTACACTCGATTTAGCGGGAGACATCTACGAGCAGTATTTC.

Concerning this clonotype itself: The CDR3 ends on some other residue instead of the conserved phenylalanine or tryptophan, so this is likely a read error. This sequence joins TRBV12-3 or TRBV12-4 and TRBJ2-2; D ambiguous. This CDR3 comprises 15 residues. V shed 3 bases and J shed 3 bases, with 11 bases lying between them. CDR3 nucleotides: TGTGCCAGCAGTTTCTCTGGAGCAGACACCGGGGAGCTGTTTGTT. It yields the protein CASSFSGADTGELFV.

Regarding this clonotype: A much larger clone differs by one base, so this may be a read error. The chain has TRBV30 and TRBJ2-1, with TRBD2 as a possible D gene (5 bases). Germline CDR1 reads GTSNPN; CDR2 reads SVGIG (reference sequence). This CDR3 spans 15 amino acids. The CDR3 loop is CAWRGVRRSYNEHFF. In DNA form, the CDR3 reads TGTGCCTGGAGGGGAGTCAGACGGTCCTACAATGAGCATTTCTTC.

To note about this clonotype: An end of the junction does not agree with germline; a read error may underlie this. The chain combines TRBV29-1 with TRBJ2-7; tentatively, D is TRBD1 (6 bases). The CDR3 loop spans 13 amino acids. CDR1 is SQVTM, CDR2 ANQGSEA, per germline. CDR3 residues: CSVATGPGIEKYF. CDR3 in DNA: TGCAGCGTTGCGACAGGACCGGGAATCGAGAAGTACTTC.

This sequence joins TRBV6-2 or TRBV6-3 and TRBJ2-1, with TRBD2 matching over 12 bases. This CDR3 spans 19 amino acids. Germline V gene lookup returns CDR1 MNHEY and CDR2 SVGEGT. J was trimmed by 8 bases and V by 8 bases; bases with no gene match: 22. This CDR3 reads CASLRTSGMSKDSYYEQFF. The CDR3 coding sequence is TGTGCCAGCCTTAGGACTAGCGGGATGTCTAAGGACTCATACTATGAGCAGTTCTTC.

This clonotype showed up just once. At one boundary the junction diverges from the germline segment, which might be a read error. The chain recombines TRBV6-5 with TRBJ2-3; either TRBD1 or TRBD2 may fit D (5 bases each). The CDR3 has 15 residues. Germline V gene data show CDR1 as MNHEY and CDR2 as SVGAGI. CDR3 DNA sequence: TGTACCAGCAGTCATCGGGACCGTAGCACAGATACGCAGTATTTT. It encodes CTSSHRDRSTDTQYF.

This sequence joins TRBV5-5 and TRBJ2-7; D unresolved. The CDR3 length is 14 residues. CDR1 SGHKS and CDR2 YYEKEE come from the germline V gene (reference sequence). Trimming took 4 bases from V and 3 from J, leaving 14 bases between them. The CDR3 spells CASSLAQHLYEQYV. The CDR3 region has the DNA TGTGCCAGCAGCCTGGCACAGCATCTCTACGAGCAGTACGTC.

Concerning this clonotype: This may be a read error, as it is one base from a much larger clone. The chain couples TRBV5-1 to TRBJ1-1; TRBD1 aligns across 7 bases. Germline V gene sequence: CDR1 SGHRS, CDR2 YFSETQ. There are 15 residues in the CDR3. The V segment lost 3 bases and the J segment 0 bases; nucleotides outside the gene matches: 5. The CDR3 spells CASSYTGTVNTEAFF. The CDR3 bases are TGCGCCAGCAGCTATACCGGGACAGTGAACACTGAAGCTTTCTTT. Filled out from reference TRBV5-1 and TRBJ1-1, the complete variable domain reads KAGVTQTPRYLIKTRGQQVTLSCSPISGHRSVSWYQQTPGQGLQFLFEYFSETQRNKGNFPGRFSGRQFSNSRSEMNVSTLELGDSALYLCASSYTGTVNTEAFFGQGTRLTVV.

A remark on this clonotype: This may come from a read error, since a much larger clone is one base off. The chain is built from TRBV24-1 and TRBJ1-5, with D possibly being TRBD1 (5 bases). Germline-derived CDR1 and CDR2 are KGHDR and SFDVKD. This CDR3 has 13 amino acids. CDR3 coding DNA: TGTACCACCAGTGCGTGGGGGTCTCAGCCCCAGCATTTT. Translation gives CTTSAWGSQPQHF.

In this sample, this clonotype turned up many times. The chain has TRBV4-1 and TRBJ2-4, with D possibly TRBD1 on 5 matching bases. Trimming shortened V by 3 bases and J by 3 bases, and 12 bases separated the two germline ends. This CDR3 has 15 amino acids. Germline CDR1 reads MGHRA; CDR2 reads YSYEKL. The CDR3 region is CASSHSRVGKNIQYF. The CDR3 DNA follows: TGCGCCAGCAGCCATAGCAGGGTGGGCAAAAACATTCAGTACTTC.

This clonotype was seen more than once but under ten times. The CDR3, as DNA: TGTGCCAGCACAGGGGCTACTAACAATCAGCCCCAGCATTTT. It yields the protein CASTGATNNQPQHF. The chain links TRBV6-2 or TRBV6-3 to TRBJ1-5, with a tentative D call TRBD1 (6 bases). V lost 7 bases and J lost 3, with 13 bases in between. Per the germline V gene, CDR1 is MNHEY and CDR2 is SVGEGT. This CDR3 region has 14 residues.

About this clonotype: A single base separates this from a much larger clone, so it may be a read error. V gene TRBV13 combines with J gene TRBJ2-3, with 7 bases identical to TRBD1. Germline V CDR1 and CDR2: PRHDT, FYEKMQ (reference sequence). CDR3 length: 13 residues. The CDR3 sequence is CASSHDREDRQYF. The CDR3 coding sequence is TGTGCCAGCAGCCACGACAGGGAAGATAGGCAGTATTTT.

About this clonotype itself: The conserved final phenylalanine or tryptophan is absent from the CDR3, which likely points to a read error. The gene calls are TRBV29-1 and TRBJ2-1; 16 bases fit TRBD2. After removal of 8 bases from V and 3 bases from J, the junction contained 13 bases not matched to a gene. The CDR3 extends over 18 amino acids. Germline lookup yields CDR1 SQVTM and CDR2 ANQGSEA. CDR3 nucleotide sequence: TGCAGCATCGACGCGACCGGGACTAGCGGGGGGGGCTACAATGAGCAGTTCTGC. Residues: CSIDATGTSGGGYNEQFC.

Regarding this clonotype: A junction end diverges from the germline sequence, so it may reflect a read error. The V call is TRBV11-1, the J call TRBJ2-5, with unresolved D. CDR3 size: 13 residues. CDR1 is SGHAT, CDR2 FQDESV, per germline (reference sequence). The CDR3 sequence is CDSSSTEQETQYF. CDR3 DNA sequence: TGTGACAGCAGCTCGACGGAACAAGAGACCCAGTACTTC. The whole variable domain, remainder taken from reference TRBV11-1 and TRBJ2-5, is EAEVAQSPRYKITEKSQAVAFWCDPISGHATLYWYRQILGQGPELLVQFQDESVVDDSQLPKDRFSAERLKGVDSTLKIQPAELGDSAMYLCDSSSTEQETQYFGPGTRLLVL.

On this clonotype: No conserved phenylalanine or tryptophan is present at the end of the CDR3, so a read error is the likely explanation. V and J are TRBV11-3 and TRBJ2-1; D unclear. Germline-derived CDR1 and CDR2 are SGHNT and YENEEA. The CDR3 is 13 amino acids. In DNA form, the CDR3 reads TGTGTCAGTAGCTTAGAGAGTAACAATGAGCAGTTCCTC. Protein product: CVSSLESNNEQFL.